This TCR beta chain was recorded in a study of vaccination effects on CD4 cells after COVID-19. Germline trimming cut 4 bases from V and 12 bases from J; bases unmatched to any gene: 6. Per the germline V gene, CDR1 is MNHEY and CDR2 is SMNVEV (reference sequence). This CDR3 is 13 amino acids long. Data came from immunoSEQ multiplex PCR; TCRdb stores just in-frame clones and leaves some out. The table includes approximately 21,000 clones, 55% to 75% detected once. Concerning this clone itself: Antigen unknown.

Viral peptide pools were used in the ViraFEST assay to expand antigen-specific CD4+ T cells, and sequencing came afterward. It was after approximately 10 days of culture that CD4+ T cells were isolated. The study found no prior SARS-CoV-2 infection in the vaccine recipients, who tested negative for nucleocapsid antibodies. V is TRBV27 and J is TRBJ1-6, with 7 positions matching TRBD1. The receptor was isolated from a human donor who received a COVID-19 vaccine. The sample consisted of CD4+ T cells from PBMCs cultured with HCoV-NL63 spike peptides, taken before COVID-19 vaccination. The CDR3: CASSSRQGRPLHF. CDR3 sequence (DNA): TGTGCCAGCAGTTCCCGACAGGGAAGACCCCTCCACTTT.